These 15 T cell receptor beta chains originate from one sample sequenced in a study of shared clonotypes between healthy human individuals. This table comes from immunoSEQ multiplex PCR, and its TCRdb copy is limited to in-frame clones, with some not included. The sample lists approximately 2.1 million clones; 85% to 95% were seen once. Sequencing input: naive CD4+ T cells from PBMCs. Subset noted: CD45RA+ positively selected. These receptors were collected from a man between 18 and 29 years old in good health. Some clones in this sample may be carry-over from other donors' samples.

The chain recombines TRBV11-2 with TRBJ1-5, with 9 bases identical to TRBD1. J gave up 2 bases and V 5 bases, and 7 bases lay outside the gene matches. Germline V gene lookup returns CDR1 SGHAT and CDR2 FQNNGV. The CDR3 extends over 16 amino acids. Here the CDR3 reads CASSRSRDRGNQPQHF. CDR3 bases: TGTGCCAGCAGCCGGAGCCGGGACAGGGGCAATCAGCCCCAGCATTTT. The entire variable domain, with the rest obtained from reference TRBV11-2 and TRBJ1-5, is as follows: EAGVAQSPRYKIIEKRQSVAFWCNPISGHATLYWYQQILGQGPKLLIQFQNNGVVDDSQLPKDRFSAERLKGVDSTLKIQPAKLEDSAVYLCASSRSRDRGNQPQHFGDGTRLSIL.

This chain links TRBV9 with TRBJ1-1; D perhaps matches TRBD1 (5 bases). Trimming removed 3 bases from V and 3 bases from J, with 15 bases in between. CDR1 is SGDLS and CDR2 is YYNGEE in the germline V gene. This CDR3 contains 15 residues. The CDR3 DNA reads as TGTGCCAGCAGCGACCCGCGAGGAGGGGACACTGAAGCTTTCTTT. Amino acid sequence: CASSDPRGGDTEAFF.

V gene TRBV28 combines with J gene TRBJ1-1; no clear D gene. The CDR3 extends over 15 amino acids. The V end was cut by 3 bases, the J end by 0 bases, with 11 bases between. CDR1 MDHEN and CDR2 SYDVKM come from the germline V gene. CDR3 coding DNA: TGTGCCAGCAGTTTTTCGGTCTTTATGAACACTGAAGCTTTCTTT. It encodes CASSFSVFMNTEAFF.

J is TRBJ2-2 and V is TRBV7-9; maybe TRBD1 (5 bases). CDR3 length equals 18 residues. V shed 8 bases and J shed 0 bases, with 22 bases lying between them. The germline gives CDR1 SEHNR, CDR2 FQNEAQ (reference sequence). In DNA, the CDR3 is TGTGCCAGCTCGGAGCTACAGGTCCCCGACTCGAACACCGGGGAGCTGTTTTTT. Its translation: CASSELQVPDSNTGELFF.

The chain joins TRBV2 to TRBJ1-5; unclear D gene. The CDR3 consists of 16 residues. The V end was cut by 3 bases, the J end by 0 bases, with 12 bases between. The germline V gene encodes CDR1 SNHLY and CDR2 FYNNEI. The CDR3 loop reads CASSEGTVYSNQPQHF. The CDR3 DNA reads TGTGCCAGCAGTGAGGGTACGGTCTATAGCAATCAGCCCCAGCATTTT.

The CDR3 bases are TGTGCCAGCTCACCCGCGCTCCCGGCCCGGCAGGGCTACGAGCAGTACTTC. This gives the protein CASSPALPARQGYEQYF. The chain couples TRBV18 to TRBJ2-7; D might be TRBD1 (5 bases). V was pared by 3 bases and J by 3 bases, with 21 bases between. Germline values: CDR1 KGHSH, CDR2 LQKENI. The CDR3 covers 17 residues.

The genes are TRBV7-2 and TRBJ1-1; D perhaps matches TRBD1 (6 bases). V gave up 5 bases and J gave up 2 bases, with 18 bases separating them. The CDR3 sequence is 16 residues long. CDR1 and CDR2 (germline): SGHTA, FQGNSA. The CDR3, as DNA: TGTGCCAGCAGCCTGGATTCTGGGACACCTAACACTGAAGCTTTCTTT. Residues: CASSLDSGTPNTEAFF.

V gene TRBV6-9 combines with J gene TRBJ2-5; D unclear. Trimming pared 8 bases from V and 3 bases from J, leaving 16 bases between. Germline values: CDR1 MNHGY, CDR2 SVAAGI. This CDR3 has 14 amino acids. The CDR3 bases are TGTGCCAGCCCCCCGGCCAAGCCAAAAGAGACCCAGTACTTC. This sequence encodes CASPPAKPKETQYF.

The genes are TRBV5-1 and TRBJ1-2; D is unclear. V lost 0 bases and J lost 6, with 9 bases in between. The CDR3 length is 13 residues. Germline V gene lookup returns CDR1 SGHRS and CDR2 YFSETQ. The CDR3 reads CASSLAAGNGYTF. CDR3 bases: TGCGCCAGCAGCTTGGCCGCGGGAAATGGCTACACCTTC.

The chain recombines TRBV4-1 with TRBJ2-7; 9 bases agree with TRBD2. With 0 bases clipped from V and 12 bases from J, the junction kept 15 bases outside the gene matches. The CDR3 contains 16 residues. Germline V gene lookup returns CDR1 MGHRA and CDR2 YSYEKL. The CDR3 is CASSQDPGGRAGFRYF. The DNA of the CDR3 is TGCGCCAGCAGCCAAGATCCCGGCGGGAGGGCCGGCTTTCGGTACTTC.

Concerning this clone: The same CDR3 is also encoded by other DNA sequences in this sample. The chain is built from TRBV28 and TRBJ1-2, with D uncertain. The V gene lost 2 bases and the J gene lost 0 bases, with 4 bases spanning the gap. The CDR3 is made up of 13 amino acids. Germline CDR1 is MDHEN and CDR2 is SYDVKM. The CDR3 loop is CASSLRSNYGYTF. DNA for the CDR3: TGTGCCAGCAGTTTAAGGTCTAACTATGGCTACACCTTC.

In this sample, this clone turned up a few times. Other nucleotide sequences in the sample specify the same CDR3. The chain carries TRBV5-1 and TRBJ2-2; D remains unclear. The V end lost 0 bases, the J end lost 5 bases, and 5 bases lay between the germline ends. The CDR3 covers 13 residues. Per the germline V gene, CDR1 is SGHRS and CDR2 is YFSETQ. CDR3 DNA sequence: TGCGCCAGCAGCTTGGCAGAAACCGGGGAGCTGTTTTTT. It yields the protein CASSLAETGELFF.

J is TRBJ1-1 and V is TRBV5-4; 8 bases line up with TRBD1. The CDR3 contains 14 residues. The V and J ends lost 4 bases and 1 base, in that order; junction bases with no gene match: 3. Germline V lookup: CDR1 SGHNT, CDR2 YYREEE (reference sequence). The CDR3 nucleotides are TGTGCCAGCAGCGTTGACAGGGGGAACACTGAAGCTTTCTTT. It codes for CASSVDRGNTEAFF.

The J gene is TRBJ2-5, the V gene TRBV4-1; D remains ambiguous. V lost 0 bases and J lost 3, with 8 bases in between. This CDR3 is 14 amino acids long. Germline CDR1 MGHRA, CDR2 YSYEKL. The CDR3 DNA is TGCGCCAGCAGCCAAGAGGGAACAGAAGAGACCCAGTACTTC. Protein: CASSQEGTEETQYF.

In this sample, this clone turned up a few times. Other nucleotide sequences in the sample specify the same CDR3. J is TRBJ2-5 and V is TRBV28, with unresolved D. CDR3 length: 11 amino acids. Germline values: CDR1 MDHEN, CDR2 SYDVKM. Trimming cost V 3 bases and J 5 bases, with 4 bases left between them. The CDR3 spells CASSFGETQYF. The CDR3 DNA reads TGTGCCAGCAGTTTTGGGGAGACCCAGTACTTC.